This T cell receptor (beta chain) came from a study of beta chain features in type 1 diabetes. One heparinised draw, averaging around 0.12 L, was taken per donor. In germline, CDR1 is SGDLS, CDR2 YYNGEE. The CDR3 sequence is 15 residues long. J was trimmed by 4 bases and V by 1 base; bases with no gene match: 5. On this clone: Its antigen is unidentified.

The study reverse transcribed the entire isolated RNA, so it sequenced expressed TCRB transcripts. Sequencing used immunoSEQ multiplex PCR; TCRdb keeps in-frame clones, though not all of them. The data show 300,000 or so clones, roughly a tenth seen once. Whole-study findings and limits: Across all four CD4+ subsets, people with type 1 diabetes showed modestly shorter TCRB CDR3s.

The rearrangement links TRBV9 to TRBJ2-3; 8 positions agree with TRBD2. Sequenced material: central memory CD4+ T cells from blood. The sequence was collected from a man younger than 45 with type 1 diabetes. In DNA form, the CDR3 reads TGTGCCAGCAGCGTAAACAGCGGGGGCCCAGATACGCAGTATTTT. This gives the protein CASSVNSGGPDTQYF.